These 31 T cell receptor beta chains originate from one sample sequenced in a study of blood T cell repertoires in COVID-19 (dated by TCRdb to 2020 to 2021). Library preparation used the immunoSEQ multiplex PCR assay. TCRdb took this table from immuneACCESS and kept in-frame rearrangements with V and J called. Such tables lack part of the clones; where checked against another copy, unresolved V genes explain under half of the gap, and the rest is unexplained. The sample table contains about 160,000 clones; only one count was recorded for 82% of them. Clones ranked in the top ten supply around 18% of the sample. Material: PBMCs or T cells enriched from blood (not recorded which). The receptor set was obtained from a man in his sixties who had recovered from COVID-19.

The rearrangement joins TRBV29-1 to TRBJ1-3; D not resolved. The CDR3 runs 16 residues. Germline loops: CDR1 SQVTM, CDR2 ANQGSEA. V lost 0 bases and J 3 bases, leaving 15 bases between the germline ends. The CDR3 loop reads CSVEDLSHGDGNTIYF. CDR3 sequence (DNA): TGCAGCGTTGAAGATCTCTCCCACGGGGATGGAAACACCATATATTTT.

This chain links TRBV19 with TRBJ2-7, with TRBD1 identical over 9 bases. The germline V gene has CDR1 LNHDA and CDR2 SQIVND (reference sequence). The length of the CDR3 is 16 residues. V lost 2 bases to trimming and J lost 4 bases; unmatched junction nucleotides: 9. Here the CDR3 reads CASSITPWTGDYEQYF. In DNA form, the CDR3 reads TGTGCCAGTAGTATAACCCCCTGGACAGGGGATTACGAGCAGTACTTC.

Written as DNA, the CDR3 is TGTGCCAGCAGTTTATCCGTCAGAGGGGGTAACACCATATATTTT. Its protein is CASSLSVRGGNTIYF. J is TRBJ1-3 and V is TRBV27; the D gene is possibly TRBD1 (6 bases). The V gene lost 0 bases and the J gene lost 7 bases, with 13 bases spanning the gap. Germline values: CDR1 MNHEY, CDR2 SMNVEV (reference sequence). There are 15 residues in the CDR3.

The V and J genes are TRBV19 and TRBJ1-5; tentative D call: TRBD1 (6 bases). The CDR3 totals 13 residues. Germline-derived CDR1 and CDR2 are LNHDA and SQIVND (reference sequence). V was shortened by 8 bases and J by 3 bases, with 11 bases between the two germline ends. The CDR3 nucleotides are TGTGCCAGTGCTGGACAGATCAATCAGCCCCAGCATTTT. Amino acid sequence: CASAGQINQPQHF.

V gene TRBV7-6 combines with J gene TRBJ1-5, with D unclear. Trimming cost V 5 bases and J 5 bases, with 10 bases left between them. Germline values: CDR1 SGHVS, CDR2 FNYEAQ. The length of the CDR3 is 13 residues. The CDR3 region has the DNA TGTGCCAGCAGCCAACATCCCGATCAGCCCCAGCATTTT. This encodes CASSQHPDQPQHF.

This clone was counted a single time. The gene calls are TRBV12-5 and TRBJ2-3; TRBD2 matches 8 bases. The CDR3 length is 16 residues. With V trimmed by 0 bases and J by 5 bases, 7 bases remained unmatched. Germline-derived CDR1 and CDR2 are LGHNT and FRNRAP. CDR3 in amino acids: CASGLVGGGPGDTQYF. The CDR3 DNA sequence: TGTGCTAGTGGTTTGGTCGGGGGGGGCCCAGGAGATACGCAGTATTTT.

The V and J genes are TRBV29-1 and TRBJ2-5; weak D call: TRBD1 (8 bases). Germline lookup yields CDR1 SQVTM and CDR2 ANQGSEA. V was trimmed by 7 bases and J by 2 bases, leaving 14 bases between them. The CDR3 extends over 13 amino acids. The CDR3 DNA follows: TGCAGCGGTGGACAGGGAGGGCAAGAGACCCAGTACTTC. Protein product: CSGGQGGQETQYF.

The chain uses TRBV27 and TRBJ1-6; perhaps TRBD1 as D (6 bases). The CDR3 runs to 18 residues. With 8 bases removed from V and 10 bases from J, the gap between germline ends came to 30 bases. The germline CDR1 and CDR2 sequences are MNHEY and SMNVEV (reference sequence). The CDR3 spells CASGKRWVDRSLDSPLHF. The CDR3 DNA sequence: TGTGCCAGCGGAAAGAGATGGGTGGACAGAAGCTTGGACTCACCCCTCCACTTT.

The chain is built from TRBV28 and TRBJ2-1; 7 bases fit TRBD2. The length of the CDR3 is 17 residues. The junction had 12 bases not matched to a gene; V was cut back by 6 bases and J by 1 base. The germline V gene encodes CDR1 MDHEN and CDR2 SYDVKM. This CDR3 reads CASSPDGREWSYNEQFF. Written as DNA, the CDR3 is TGTGCCAGCAGCCCGGATGGGCGGGAGTGGTCCTACAATGAGCAGTTCTTC.

The rearrangement joins TRBV12-3 or TRBV12-4 to TRBJ2-1; TRBD1 might be the D (6 bases). Trimming shortened V by 6 bases and J by 9 bases, and 12 bases separated the two germline ends. This CDR3 spans 12 amino acids. DNA of the CDR3: TGTGCCAGCAGCCCTAACAGGGTTGAGCAGTTCTTC. Encoded protein: CASSPNRVEQFF.

The rearrangement uses TRBV11-3 and TRBJ2-1; D uncertain. CDR1 is SGHNT, CDR2 YENEEA, per germline. V lost 3 bases and J 4 bases, leaving 4 bases between the germline ends. The CDR3 runs to 12 residues. CDR3 in amino acids: CASSFGYNEQFF. The CDR3 DNA reads TGTGCCAGCAGCTTCGGGTACAATGAGCAGTTCTTC.

The rearrangement joins TRBV28 to TRBJ1-2; weak D call: TRBD1 (5 bases). Trimming stripped 2 bases from V and 1 base from J, with 8 bases between. Germline V CDR1 and CDR2: MDHEN, SYDVKM. There are 14 residues in the CDR3. The CDR3 DNA reads as TGTGCCAGCAGTTTACCACAGGTTAACTATGGCTACACCTTC. This sequence encodes CASSLPQVNYGYTF.

The chain employs TRBV11-2 and TRBJ1-2, with TRBD1 identical over 7 bases. The CDR3 totals 15 residues. Germline lookup yields CDR1 SGHAT and CDR2 FQNNGV. With V trimmed by 5 bases and J by 4 bases, 10 bases remained unmatched. CDR3 sequence: CASSLQGFKVYGYTF. The CDR3 DNA reads TGTGCCAGCAGCCTACAGGGGTTCAAAGTCTATGGCTACACCTTC.

The rearrangement joins TRBV5-1 to TRBJ2-6; tentatively, D is TRBD2 (7 bases). Between the trimmed V and J ends, which lost 5 bases and 3 bases, there was a span of 12 bases. Germline V CDR1 and CDR2: SGHRS, YFSETQ. This CDR3 is 15 amino acids long. CDR3 nucleotide sequence: TGCGCCAGCAGTGGGGGGGCGCTTGGGGCCAACGTCCTGACTTTC. Protein product: CASSGGALGANVLTF.

The chain uses TRBV2 and TRBJ1-4; TRBD1 matches at 9 bases. Germline CDR1 and CDR2: SNHLY and FYNNEI. Trimming cost V 7 bases and J 6 bases; bases outside gene matches: 9. The CDR3 is made up of 15 amino acids. CDR3 nucleotide sequence: TGTGCCAGCAACCGGGACAGGGTATCCTATGAAAAACTGTTTTTT. This translates into CASNRDRVSYEKLFF.

This clone was found a few times. The rearrangement links TRBV10-3 to TRBJ1-1; 8 nucleotides agree with TRBD1. The CDR3 is 14 amino acids. The junction had 3 bases not matched to a gene; V was cut back by 0 bases and J by 6 bases. Germline V gene lookup returns CDR1 ENHRY and CDR2 SYGVKD. CDR3 DNA: TGTGCCATCAGTGAGTCTACAGGGGGACCTGAAGCTTTCTTT. Protein product: CAISESTGGPEAFF.

This chain joins TRBV2 and TRBJ1-3; 10 bases are a match to TRBD1. After removal of 0 bases from V and 12 bases from J, the junction contained 11 bases not matched to a gene. Germline CDR1 reads SNHLY; CDR2 reads FYNNEI. The CDR3 is made up of 16 amino acids. The CDR3 reads CASSEAWRQGARGIYF. CDR3 in DNA: TGTGCCAGCAGTGAAGCTTGGAGACAGGGGGCAAGGGGCATATATTTT.

This clone was seen once. This chain uses TRBV5-1 with TRBJ2-7; 10 bases fit TRBD1. Germline assignment: CDR1 SGHRS and CDR2 YFSETQ. This CDR3 contains 13 residues. V was clipped by 6 bases and J by 4 bases; unmatched bases: 4. CDR3 DNA: TGCGCCAGCAAGGTGGACAGGGGGTACGAGCAGTACTTC. Protein: CASKVDRGYEQYF.

On this clone: Just one base apart from a much larger clone, this may be a read error. V gene TRBV7-9 combines with J gene TRBJ2-7; 8 bases map to TRBD1. The germline CDR1 and CDR2 sequences are SEHNR and FQNEAQ (reference sequence). J was trimmed by 3 bases and V by 6 bases; bases with no gene match: 4. The CDR3 length is 13 residues. The CDR3 region is CASSFGQGYEQYF. The CDR3 nucleotides read TGTGCCAGCAGTTTCGGACAGGGCTACGAGCAGTACTTC. The entire variable domain, with the rest obtained from reference TRBV7-9 and TRBJ2-7, is as follows: DTGVSQNPRHKITKRGQNVTFRCDPISEHNRLYWYRQTLGQGPEFLTYFQNEAQLEKSRLLSDRFSAERPKGSFSTLEIQRTEQGDSAMYLCASSFGQGYEQYFGPGTRLTVT.

The chain combines TRBV25-1 with TRBJ2-7; weak D call: TRBD1 (6 bases). Trimming pared 3 bases from V and 0 bases from J, leaving 12 bases between. There are 15 residues in the CDR3. Germline V CDR1 and CDR2: MGHDK, SYGVNS. CDR3 DNA sequence: TGTGCCAGCAGTGATCGTCTAGGGGGCTCCTACGAGCAGTACTTC. It is translated as CASSDRLGGSYEQYF.

The chain couples TRBV4-1 to TRBJ2-1, with D hard to call. Germline V CDR1 and CDR2: MGHRA, YSYEKL. The CDR3 runs to 13 residues. Trimming cost V 1 base and J 8 bases, with 9 bases left between them. The CDR3 nucleotides are TGCGCCAGCAGCCAAGGGCGGTGGTATGAGCAGTTCTTC. Translated: CASSQGRWYEQFF.

This clone was counted many times. The chain carries TRBV28 and TRBJ1-1; no definite D call. Germline V gene sequence: CDR1 MDHEN, CDR2 SYDVKM. The CDR3 covers 17 residues. V was shortened by 4 bases and J by 2 bases, with 20 bases between the two germline ends. The CDR3, as DNA: TGTGCCAGCAGTTCCCCCCGTGGCTCAGTCTCCAACACTGAAGCTTTCTTT. It yields the protein CASSSPRGSVSNTEAFF.

The chain links TRBV28 to TRBJ1-2; 8 nucleotides match TRBD1. The CDR3 loop spans 13 amino acids. Germline V gives CDR1 MDHEN, CDR2 SYDVKM. The trim removed 5 bases at V and 3 bases at J, leaving 2 bases unmatched. Written as DNA, the CDR3 is TGTGCCAGCAGTGAACAGGGGGACTATGGCTACACCTTC. Protein sequence: CASSEQGDYGYTF.

The V and J genes are TRBV13 and TRBJ2-1; 11 positions agree with TRBD2. In germline, CDR1 is PRHDT, CDR2 FYEKMQ (reference sequence). V gave up 5 bases and J gave up 13 bases; unmatched junction bases: 10. The CDR3 sequence is 14 residues long. DNA for the CDR3: TGTGCCAGCAGCCGCGCTCTAGCGGGAGGTAACCAGTTCTTC. This translates into CASSRALAGGNQFF.

V usage is TRBV27 and J usage is TRBJ1-6, with TRBD1 matching over 10 bases. In germline, CDR1 is MNHEY, CDR2 SMNVEV (reference sequence). V was pared by 6 bases and J by 7 bases, with 3 bases of the junction left unmatched. The CDR3 extends over 14 amino acids. CDR3 residues: CASRRDRGNSPLHF. The CDR3 nucleotides are TGTGCCAGCAGGCGGGACAGGGGAAATTCACCCCTCCACTTT.

The rearrangement joins TRBV14 to TRBJ2-1; TRBD1 is a possible D gene (6 bases). Germline-derived CDR1 and CDR2 are SGHDN and FVKESK. The CDR3 loop spans 16 amino acids. With 4 bases removed from V and 6 bases from J, the gap between germline ends came to 19 bases. The DNA for the CDR3 is TGTGCCAGCAGCCCAGTCGTAGGGGGAATCACCAATGAGCAGTTCTTC. This sequence encodes CASSPVVGGITNEQFF.

The chain combines TRBV11-2 with TRBJ2-1; D ambiguous. Germline loops: CDR1 SGHAT, CDR2 FQNNGV. The CDR3 has 15 residues. Trimming took off 0 bases at V and 5 bases at J, with 11 bases between the two ends. The CDR3 is CASSLEQVPNNEQFF. The CDR3 DNA follows: TGTGCCAGCAGCTTAGAGCAGGTACCCAACAATGAGCAGTTCTTC.

The CDR3 protein is CASSLGQRTNYGYTF. The CDR3 DNA reads TGTGCCAGCAGCTTGGGACAGCGAACGAACTATGGCTACACCTTC. The rearrangement uses TRBV3-1 (or the pseudogene TRBV3-2) and TRBJ1-2; TRBD1 aligns across 7 bases. The CDR3 runs 15 residues. V was clipped by 5 bases and J by 2 bases; unmatched bases: 8. Germline CDR1 reads LGHDT; CDR2 reads YNNKEL (reference sequence).

The rearrangement uses TRBV5-4 and TRBJ1-1; D ambiguous. The germline V gene encodes CDR1 SGHNT and CDR2 YYREEE (reference sequence). V lost 0 bases to trimming and J lost 12 bases, with 12 bases between them. This CDR3 contains 12 residues. The chain's CDR3 is CASSLALQVPFF. For the CDR3, the DNA is TGTGCCAGCAGCTTGGCCCTCCAGGTTCCTTTCTTT. The full variable domain, its missing parts supplied by reference TRBV5-4 and TRBJ1-1, is ETGVTQSPTHLIKTRGQQVTLRCSSQSGHNTVSWYQQALGQGPQFIFQYYREEENGRGNFPPRFSGLQFPNYSSELNVNALELDDSALYLCASSLALQVPFFGQGTRLTVV.

The chain carries TRBV7-9 and TRBJ2-7; 7 positions agree with TRBD2. CDR1 and CDR2 (germline): SEHNR, FQNEAQ (reference sequence). There are 15 residues in the CDR3. V dropped 1 base and J dropped 1; count of bases not matched to a gene: 4. Here the CDR3 reads CASSLEGGPSYEQYF. The DNA for the CDR3 is TGTGCCAGCAGCTTAGAGGGAGGGCCGTCCTACGAGCAGTACTTC.

V is TRBV2 and J is TRBJ2-3, with a possible D match to TRBD2 (6 bases). CDR1 is SNHLY and CDR2 is FYNNEI in the germline V gene. Trimming took off 3 bases at V and 0 bases at J, with 10 bases between the two ends. CDR3 size: 15 residues. The CDR3 loop reads CASSEGRGSTDTQYF. CDR3 nucleotide sequence: TGTGCCAGCAGTGAGGGGCGGGGTAGCACAGATACGCAGTATTTT.